What follows is one T cell receptor beta chain and its context. Its specificity is unknown. A much larger clonotype is one base distant, so this may be a read error. MiXCR, applied by TCRdb to the reads, yields one record per CDR3 protein. The sample lists about 2,600 distinct CDR3 sequences, about 18% occurring once. Germline assignment: CDR1 SEHNR and CDR2 FQNEAQ (reference sequence). Trimming cost V 1 base and J 12 bases, with 19 bases left between them. CDR3 size: 15 residues. The data belong to a study of liver allograft versus peripheral blood T cells. Study summary: Repertoires of T cell receptors in transplanted livers were compared with recipients' peripheral blood repertoires. Study-wide results and limits: Reportedly, the T cell receptor repertoires inside liver allografts were not the same as those in peripheral blood.

V and J are TRBV7-9 and TRBJ2-1; D might be TRBD1 (7 bases). This clonotype was sampled from a human patient who had a liver transplant. Some T cells may have originated in the graft donor. The DNA for the CDR3 is TGTGCCAGCAGCTTAGGAACAGGGGAGGACGATGGGCAGTTCTTC. Its translation: CASSLGTGEDDGQFF.